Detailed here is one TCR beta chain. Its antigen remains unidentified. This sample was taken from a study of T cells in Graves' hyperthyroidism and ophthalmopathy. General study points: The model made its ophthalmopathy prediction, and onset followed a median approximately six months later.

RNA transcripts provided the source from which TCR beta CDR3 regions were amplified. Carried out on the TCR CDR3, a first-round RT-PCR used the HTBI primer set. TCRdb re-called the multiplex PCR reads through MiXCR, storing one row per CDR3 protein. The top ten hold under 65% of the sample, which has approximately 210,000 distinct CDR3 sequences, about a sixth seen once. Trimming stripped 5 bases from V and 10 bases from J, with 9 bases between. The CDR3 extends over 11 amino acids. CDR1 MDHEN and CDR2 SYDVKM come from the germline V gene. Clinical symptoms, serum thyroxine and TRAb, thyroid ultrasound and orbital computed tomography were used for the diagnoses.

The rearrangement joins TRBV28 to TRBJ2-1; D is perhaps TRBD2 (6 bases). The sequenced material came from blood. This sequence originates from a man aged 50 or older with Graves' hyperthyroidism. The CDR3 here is CASSDAGEQFF. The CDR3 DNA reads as TGTGCCAGCAGTGATGCGGGGGAGCAGTTCTTC. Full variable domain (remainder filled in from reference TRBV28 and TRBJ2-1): DVKVTQSSRYLVKRTGEKVFLECVQDMDHENMFWYRQDPGLGLRLIYFSYDVKMKEKGDIPEGYSVSREKKERFSLILESASTNQTSMYLCASSDAGEQFFGPGTRLTVL.